This TCR beta chain was identified during a study of blood T cell repertoires in COVID-19. Across the whole study: Specimens from acute and convalescent COVID-19 originated in the United States, Italy and Spain.

This CDR3 comprises 15 residues. The germline V and J ends were trimmed by 4 bases and 7 bases, with 19 bases remaining between them. Germline V gives CDR1 LNHDA, CDR2 SQIVND (reference sequence). Participant age was roughly 18 to 90 years, and participants resided in around 24 US areas. Donors were grouped by their self-reported clinical history. Libraries were prepared by immunoSEQ multiplex PCR; TCRdb keeps only in-frame clonotypes and omits some of them. In the table there are fewer than 250,000 clones, approximately 84% of which are singletons. The source is a woman aged 25-40 years who had recovered from COVID-19. Sequenced material: PBMCs or T cells enriched from blood (not recorded which). The rearrangement joins TRBV19 to TRBJ1-1; maybe TRBD1 (6 bases). The chain's CDR3 is CASSTIDRDNHEAFF. The CDR3 bases are TGTGCCAGTAGTACGATAGACCGGGACAACCATGAAGCTTTCTTT.